Reported below is one T cell receptor (beta chain). These data belong to a study of cytomegalovirus exposure and HLA in healthy donors. The junction had 6 bases not matched to a gene; V was cut back by 0 bases and J by 5 bases. From germline, CDR1 is SGHRS and CDR2 YFSETQ. CDR3 length: 15 amino acids. Here immunoSEQ multiplex PCR was the method, and the copy in TCRdb shows in-frame clones only, minus some. This sample has over 150,000 clones, with approximately 82% found just once. The donors were in the approximately 110-subject validation cohort; that cohort was separate from the approximately 700-subject first cohort.

Sequencing was carried out using PBMCs. The gene calls are TRBV5-1 and TRBJ2-3; 7 bases agree with TRBD2. The receptor was derived from a woman between 25 and 40 years old in good health and CMV-seropositive. The CDR3 region has the DNA TGCGCCAGCAGCTTGGAGGGAGGGAGTGGAGATACGCAGTATTTT. Translation gives CASSLEGGSGDTQYF.